The 14 T cell receptor beta chains in this list originate from one sample, sequenced in a study of blood T cells in healthy people across ages. It was with a sample-barcoded 5' primer and a J-beta primer mix that a second PCR of roughly 6 to 12 cycles was run. TCRdb recomputed calls from the 5' RACE reads with MiXCR, one row per CDR3 protein. The repertoire has roughly 900,000 distinct CDR3 sequences, 40% to 60% of them found once; the top ten carry about an eighth. Material: blood. These receptor sequences come from a man under 40 in good health.

The chain couples TRBV4-1 to TRBJ2-1; TRBD1 is a possible D gene (7 bases). Germline V gives CDR1 MGHRA, CDR2 YSYEKL. CDR3 length: 17 amino acids. The germline V and J ends were trimmed by 3 bases and 2 bases, with 17 bases remaining between them. CDR3 residues: CASSHRGAGGTYNEQFF. In DNA, the CDR3 is TGCGCCAGCAGCCACAGGGGGGCAGGGGGGACCTACAATGAGCAGTTCTTC.

DNA for the CDR3: TGTGCCAGCAGTTTTATTCCGTACAGGGACTCTGGGGCCAACGTCCTGACTTTC. Encoded protein: CASSFIPYRDSGANVLTF. The V gene is TRBV28, the J gene TRBJ2-6; tentative D call: TRBD1 (6 bases). Per the germline V gene, CDR1 is MDHEN and CDR2 is SYDVKM. V lost 3 bases and J lost 0, with 15 bases in between. This CDR3 comprises 18 residues.

In its sample, this clonotype was seen a few times. One junction end disagrees with the germline gene, perhaps due to a read error. The chain recombines TRBV11-1 with TRBJ2-1, with D perhaps being TRBD1 or TRBD2 (6 bases each). The germline CDR1 and CDR2 sequences are SGHAT and FQDESV (reference sequence). This CDR3 contains 17 residues. CDR3 bases: TGTGCCAGCAGCAATCGGTTTCGGGGGCGGTCCTACAATGGGCAGTTCTTC. Its protein is CASSNRFRGRSYNGQFF.

The chain couples TRBV7-2 to TRBJ1-5, with 9 bases that match TRBD1. Germline CDR1 reads SGHTA; CDR2 reads FQGNSA. There are 15 residues in the CDR3. Germline trimming cut 1 base from V and 6 bases from J; bases unmatched to any gene: 4. CDR3 bases: TGTGCCAGCAGCTTAGAAGGGACAGGGTTTCAGCCCCAGCATTTT. Translating it yields CASSLEGTGFQPQHF. Full variable domain (remainder filled in from reference TRBV7-2 and TRBJ1-5): GAGVSQSPSNKVTEKGKDVELRCDPISGHTALYWYRQSLGQGLEFLIYFQGNSAPDKSGLPSDRFSAERTGGSVSTLTIQRTQQEDSAVYLCASSLEGTGFQPQHFGDGTRLSIL.

This clonotype was detected a few times. V usage is TRBV6-1 and J usage is TRBJ1-6; 9 bases are shared with TRBD1. The V segment lost 3 bases and the J segment 5 bases; nucleotides outside the gene matches: 2. The CDR3 is 15 amino acids. Germline loops: CDR1 MNHNS, CDR2 SASEGT. As DNA, the CDR3 is TGTGCCAGCAGTGAGGGACAGGGTGATAATTCACCCCTCCACTTT. Amino acid sequence: CASSEGQGDNSPLHF.

In its sample, this clonotype was seen a few times. This chain connects TRBV7-2 to TRBJ1-2, with a tentative D call TRBD1 (6 bases). The germline gives CDR1 SGHTA, CDR2 FQGNSA. V was cut by 3 bases and J by 4 bases, with 15 bases left in between. This CDR3 is 15 amino acids long. For the CDR3, the DNA is TGTGCCAGCAGCTTCCCGGGACAAGCCTTCTATGGCTACACCTTC. Its protein product is CASSFPGQAFYGYTF.

This clonotype was detected ten times or more. The chain combines TRBV2 with TRBJ2-7; perhaps TRBD2 as D (6 bases). Per germline, CDR1 SNHLY and CDR2 FYNNEI. Trimming left V 6 bases short and J 5 bases short, with 20 bases between. The CDR3 spans 15 residues. In DNA, the CDR3 is TGTGCCAGCAGCTACGGGACTCCCGGGTCCGACGAGCAGTACTTC. Protein product: CASSYGTPGSDEQYF.

V gene TRBV7-2 combines with J gene TRBJ2-4; D may be TRBD2 (6 bases). The J call may be in error: the DNA end matches TRBJ2-7 better. Per the germline V gene, CDR1 is SGHTA and CDR2 is FQGNSA. The CDR3 consists of 14 residues. Here the CDR3 DNA reads TGTGCCAGCAGCTTAGTAGGGGAGGCCTACGAGCAGTACTTC. Its protein is CASSLVGEAYEQYF.

The rearrangement links TRBV20-1 to TRBJ2-5, with D unresolved. TRBJ2-7 matches the DNA end more closely, so the J call is doubtful. This CDR3 contains 13 residues. CDR1 is DFQATT, CDR2 SNEGSKA, per germline (reference sequence). The CDR3 reads CSARGVIPYEQYF. In DNA, the CDR3 is TGCAGTGCTAGAGGGGTCATACCCTACGAGCAGTACTTC.

This clonotype is a singleton in its sample. This chain uses TRBV4-2 with TRBJ2-7; 14 bases align to TRBD2. The DNA end lines up better with TRBJ2-5; the J call may be wrong. There are 15 residues in the CDR3. The germline V gene has CDR1 LGHNA and CDR2 YNFKEQ. The CDR3 reads CASSLGLAGGATQYF. As DNA, the CDR3 is TGTGCCAGCAGCCTAGGACTAGCGGGGGGAGCGACCCAGTACTTC.

This clonotype occurred a few times. This chain joins TRBV27 and TRBJ1-4, with D possibly matching TRBD1 (5 bases). V lost 6 bases to trimming and J lost 3 bases, with 11 bases between them. Germline CDR1 reads MNHEY; CDR2 reads SMNVEV (reference sequence). This CDR3 is 14 amino acids long. The CDR3 bases are TGTGCCAGCAGCCGACAGCCATCTAATGAAAAACTGTTTTTT. Translating gives CASSRQPSNEKLFF.

The V gene is TRBV24-1, the J gene TRBJ2-5; a possible D gene is TRBD2 (5 bases). This CDR3 is built from 16 residues. Germline loops: CDR1 KGHDR, CDR2 SFDVKD. The germline V and J ends were trimmed by 6 bases and 4 bases, with 20 bases remaining between them. The CDR3 protein is CATSTRLSGNGETQYF. CDR3 nucleotides: TGTGCCACCAGTACCCGACTAAGCGGAAACGGAGAGACCCAGTACTTC.

This clonotype was detected a few times. The chain carries TRBV20-1 and TRBJ2-7; the D gene is possibly TRBD1 (6 bases). V lost 5 bases and J 0 bases, leaving 14 bases between the germline ends. This CDR3 contains 14 residues. Germline V gene lookup returns CDR1 DFQATT and CDR2 SNEGSKA (reference sequence). The CDR3 region has the DNA TGCAGTGCTGGAAGCCAGGGGAACTCCTACGAGCAGTACTTC. This encodes CSAGSQGNSYEQYF.

CDR3 protein: CASSEGGVGEQFF. The CDR3, as DNA: TGTGCCAGCAGCGAGGGGGGGGTCGGTGAGCAGTTCTTC. The chain is built from TRBV9 and TRBJ2-1; the D gene is possibly TRBD2 (7 bases). The CDR3 loop spans 13 amino acids. The germline V gene encodes CDR1 SGDLS and CDR2 YYNGEE. Trimming left V 3 bases short and J 9 bases short, with 13 bases between.